This T cell receptor beta chain appears in the sequencing data of a study of blood T cell repertoires in COVID-19. As for the study in general: The cDNA or gDNA used as material had been derived from T cells, B-cell-depleted T cells, or PBMCs.

In germline, CDR1 is MNHEY, CDR2 SMNVEV (reference sequence). Trimming at V came to 6 bases and at J to 1 base, leaving 9 bases not matched to a gene. This CDR3 has 15 amino acids. This clone was recorded a few times. Sequencing was performed with immunoSEQ multiplex PCR; in TCRdb, only in-frame clones are kept and a portion is missing. The sample includes more than 250,000 clones, around nine tenths seen only once; the top ten take roughly 3%. Before being deemed recovered, Cohort 3 donors had two negative PCRs, clearance, or symptom resolution. The V call is TRBV27, the J call TRBJ2-7; 7 bases are shared with TRBD1. The origin of this receptor is a young woman who had recovered from COVID-19. Sequenced input: PBMCs or T cells enriched from blood (not recorded which). CDR3: CASRKDRLSSYEQYF. The CDR3 nucleotides read TGTGCCAGCAGGAAGGACAGGTTAAGTTCCTACGAGCAGTACTTC.